The T cell receptor (beta chain) described here comes from a study of siplizumab effects on memory and regulatory T cells. Of note for this clone: The antigen is unknown.

CDR3 length: 16 residues. With 0 bases removed from V and 2 bases from J, the gap between germline ends came to 11 bases. The germline V gene has CDR1 SGHRS and CDR2 YFSETQ. General study points: In controls, roughly 25% of mappable alloreactive CD4+ clones were Treg-derived on average, versus 68.8% with siplizumab.

Assay used: immunoSEQ multiplex PCR; TCRdb lists only in-frame clones, some missing. Among under 85,000 clones, about 87% were seen once, and the ten largest hold 1.5% to 2%. Material for sequencing was Tregs sorted from blood. The receptor was isolated from a human donor in good health. V and J are TRBV5-1 and TRBJ2-2; tentative D call: TRBD1 (5 bases). DNA for the CDR3: TGCGCCAGCAGCTTGGGCCCCACAGGAAACACCGGGGAGCTGTTTTTT. This translates into CASSLGPTGNTGELFF.